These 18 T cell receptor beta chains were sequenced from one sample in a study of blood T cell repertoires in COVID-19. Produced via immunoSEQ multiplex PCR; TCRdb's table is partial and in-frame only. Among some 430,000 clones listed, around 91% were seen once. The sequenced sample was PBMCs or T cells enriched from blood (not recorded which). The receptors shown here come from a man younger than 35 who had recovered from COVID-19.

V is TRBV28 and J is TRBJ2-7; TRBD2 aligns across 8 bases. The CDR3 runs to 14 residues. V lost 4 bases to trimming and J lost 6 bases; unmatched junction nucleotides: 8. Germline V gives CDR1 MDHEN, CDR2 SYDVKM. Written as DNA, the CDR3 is TGTGCCAGCAGTTCCACCGGGACTAGTTTCGAGCAGTACTTC. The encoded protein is CASSSTGTSFEQYF.

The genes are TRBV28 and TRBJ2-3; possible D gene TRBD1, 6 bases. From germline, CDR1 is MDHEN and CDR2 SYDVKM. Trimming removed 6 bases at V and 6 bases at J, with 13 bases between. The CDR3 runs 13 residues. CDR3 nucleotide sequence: TGTGCCAGCAGCTCCCTCCAGGGGGATACGCAGTATTTT. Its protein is CASSSLQGDTQYF.

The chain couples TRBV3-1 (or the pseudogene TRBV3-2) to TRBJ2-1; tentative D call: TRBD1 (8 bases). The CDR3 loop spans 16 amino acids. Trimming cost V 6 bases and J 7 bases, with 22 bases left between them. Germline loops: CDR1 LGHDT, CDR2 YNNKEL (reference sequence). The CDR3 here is CASSRGQGLSGNEQFF. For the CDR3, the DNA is TGTGCCAGCAGTCGCGGACAGGGACTATCGGGGAATGAGCAGTTCTTC.

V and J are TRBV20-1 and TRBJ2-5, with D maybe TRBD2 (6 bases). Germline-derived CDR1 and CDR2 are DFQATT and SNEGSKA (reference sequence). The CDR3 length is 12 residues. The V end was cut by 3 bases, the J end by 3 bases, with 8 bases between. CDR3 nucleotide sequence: TGCAGTGCTAGTCCGGGGGAAGAGACCCAGTACTTC. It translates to CSASPGEETQYF.

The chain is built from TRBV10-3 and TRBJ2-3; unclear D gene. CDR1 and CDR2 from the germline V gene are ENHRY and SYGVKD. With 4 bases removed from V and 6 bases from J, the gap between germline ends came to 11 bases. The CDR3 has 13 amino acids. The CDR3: CAISGQVRDTQYF. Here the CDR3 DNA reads TGTGCCATCAGTGGCCAAGTACGGGATACGCAGTATTTT.

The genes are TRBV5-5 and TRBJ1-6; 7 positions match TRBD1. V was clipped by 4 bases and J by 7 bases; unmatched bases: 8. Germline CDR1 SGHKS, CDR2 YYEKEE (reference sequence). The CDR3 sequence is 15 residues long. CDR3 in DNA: TGTGCCAGCAGCCGAACCGGGACAGACAATTCACCCCTCCACTTT. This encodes CASSRTGTDNSPLHF.

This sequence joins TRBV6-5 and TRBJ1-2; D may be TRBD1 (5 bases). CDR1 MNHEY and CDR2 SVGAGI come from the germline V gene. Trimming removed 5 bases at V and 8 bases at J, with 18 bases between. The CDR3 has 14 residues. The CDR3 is CASSSQQASGGYTF. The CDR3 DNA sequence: TGTGCCAGCAGTAGCCAACAGGCTTCCGGGGGCTACACCTTC.

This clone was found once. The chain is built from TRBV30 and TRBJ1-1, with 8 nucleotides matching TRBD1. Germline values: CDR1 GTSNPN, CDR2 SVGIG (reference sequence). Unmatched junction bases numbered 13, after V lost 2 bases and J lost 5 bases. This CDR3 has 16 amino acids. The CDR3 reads CAWSPRQGLWRTEAFF. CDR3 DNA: TGTGCCTGGAGTCCGCGACAGGGGTTGTGGAGAACTGAAGCTTTCTTT.

CDR3 amino acids: CASSDRPGHFTGELFF. Written as DNA, the CDR3 is TGTGCCAGCAGCGACCGTCCGGGACACTTCACCGGGGAGCTGTTTTTT. The chain couples TRBV9 to TRBJ2-2; D may be TRBD1 (6 bases). V lost 3 bases and J lost 4, with 16 bases in between. CDR3 length equals 16 residues. CDR1 and CDR2 from the germline V gene are SGDLS and YYNGEE.

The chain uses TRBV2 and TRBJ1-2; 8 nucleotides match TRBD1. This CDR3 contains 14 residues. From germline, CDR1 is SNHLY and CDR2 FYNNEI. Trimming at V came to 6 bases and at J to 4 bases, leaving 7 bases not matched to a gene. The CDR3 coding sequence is TGTGCCAGCAGATCAGGGGGCGATGGCTATGGCTACACCTTC. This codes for CASRSGGDGYGYTF. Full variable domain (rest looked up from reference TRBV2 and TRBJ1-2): EPEVTQTPSHQVTQMGQEVILRCVPISNHLYFYWYRQILGQKVEFLVSFYNNEISEKSEIFDDQFSVERPDGSNFTLKIRSTKLEDSAMYFCASRSGGDGYGYTFGSGTRLTVV.

The CDR3 sequence: CASSLGFPGLAGEEQFF. The CDR3 DNA is TGTGCCAGCAGCTTGGGGTTTCCGGGACTAGCGGGAGAAGAGCAGTTCTTC. This chain joins TRBV3-1 (or the pseudogene TRBV3-2) and TRBJ2-1; 14 nucleotides line up with TRBD2. Looked up from germline, CDR1 is LGHDT and CDR2 is YNNKEL (reference sequence). After removal of 5 bases from V and 10 bases from J, the junction contained 13 bases not matched to a gene. This CDR3 has 17 residues.

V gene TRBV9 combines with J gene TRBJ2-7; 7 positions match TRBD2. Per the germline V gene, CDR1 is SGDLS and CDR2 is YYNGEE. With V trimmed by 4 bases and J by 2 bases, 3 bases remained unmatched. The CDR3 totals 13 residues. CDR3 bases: TGTGCCAGCAGCCCCCGGGAGGCCTACGAGCAGTACTTC. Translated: CASSPREAYEQYF.

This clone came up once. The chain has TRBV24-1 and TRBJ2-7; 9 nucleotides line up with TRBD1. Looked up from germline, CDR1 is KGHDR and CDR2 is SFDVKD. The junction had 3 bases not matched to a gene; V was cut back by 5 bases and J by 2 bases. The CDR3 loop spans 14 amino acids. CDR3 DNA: TGTGCCACCAGTGGGGGGACAGGGCCCTACGAGCAGTACTTC. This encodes CATSGGTGPYEQYF.

CDR3 protein: CASSQYTQNTEAFF. The CDR3 DNA reads TGTGCCAGCAGCCAATATACACAGAACACTGAAGCTTTCTTT. This chain links TRBV3-1 (or the pseudogene TRBV3-2) with TRBJ1-1; the D is unclear. This CDR3 spans 14 amino acids. Trimming took 2 bases from V and 1 from J, leaving 8 bases between them. From germline, CDR1 is LGHDT and CDR2 YNNKEL (reference sequence).

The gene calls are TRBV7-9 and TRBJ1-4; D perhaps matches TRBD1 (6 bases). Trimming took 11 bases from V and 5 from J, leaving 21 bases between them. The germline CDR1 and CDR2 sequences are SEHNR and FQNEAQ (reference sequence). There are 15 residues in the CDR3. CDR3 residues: CAYMWGQGLNEKLFF. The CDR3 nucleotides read TGTGCCTATATGTGGGGGCAGGGATTAAATGAAAAACTGTTTTTT.

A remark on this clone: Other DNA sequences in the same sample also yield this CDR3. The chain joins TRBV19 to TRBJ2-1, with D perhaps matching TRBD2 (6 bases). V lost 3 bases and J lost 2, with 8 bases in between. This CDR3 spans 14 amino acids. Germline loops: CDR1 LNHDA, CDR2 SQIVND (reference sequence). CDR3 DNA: TGTGCCAGTAGTATTCGGGGGACCTACAATGAGCAGTTCTTC. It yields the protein CASSIRGTYNEQFF. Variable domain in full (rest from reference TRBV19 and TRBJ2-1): DGGITQSPKYLFRKEGQNVTLSCEQNLNHDAMYWYRQDPGQGLRLIYYSQIVNDFQKGDIAEGYSVSREKKESFPLTVTSAQKNPTAFYLCASSIRGTYNEQFFGPGTRLTVL.

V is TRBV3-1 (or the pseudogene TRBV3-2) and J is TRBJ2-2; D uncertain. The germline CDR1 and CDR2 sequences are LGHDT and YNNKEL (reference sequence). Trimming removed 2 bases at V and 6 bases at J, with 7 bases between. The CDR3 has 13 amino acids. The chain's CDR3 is CASSQIEAGELFF. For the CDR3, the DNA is TGTGCCAGCAGCCAAATTGAGGCCGGGGAGCTGTTTTTT.

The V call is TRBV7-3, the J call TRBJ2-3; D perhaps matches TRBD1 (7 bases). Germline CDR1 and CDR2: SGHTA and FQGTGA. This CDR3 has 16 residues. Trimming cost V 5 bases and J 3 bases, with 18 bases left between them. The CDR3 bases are TGTGCCAGCAGCCTAGGGGGCAGGGGAGGAACAGATACGCAGTATTTT. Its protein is CASSLGGRGGTDTQYF.